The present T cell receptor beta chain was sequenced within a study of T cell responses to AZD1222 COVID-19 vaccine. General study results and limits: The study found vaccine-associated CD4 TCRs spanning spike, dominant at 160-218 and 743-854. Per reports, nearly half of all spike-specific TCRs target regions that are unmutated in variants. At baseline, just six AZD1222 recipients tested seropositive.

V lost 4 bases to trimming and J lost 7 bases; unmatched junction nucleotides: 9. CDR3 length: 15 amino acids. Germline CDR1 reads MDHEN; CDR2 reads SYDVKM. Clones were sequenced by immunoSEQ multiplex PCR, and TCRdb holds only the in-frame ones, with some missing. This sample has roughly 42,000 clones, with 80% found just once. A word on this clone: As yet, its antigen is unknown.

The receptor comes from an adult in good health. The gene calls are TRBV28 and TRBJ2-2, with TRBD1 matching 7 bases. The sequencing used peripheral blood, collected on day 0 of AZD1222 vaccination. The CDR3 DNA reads TGTGCCAGCAGTTCGACAGGGCAAATCGGCGGGGAGCTGTTTTTT. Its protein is CASSSTGQIGGELFF.